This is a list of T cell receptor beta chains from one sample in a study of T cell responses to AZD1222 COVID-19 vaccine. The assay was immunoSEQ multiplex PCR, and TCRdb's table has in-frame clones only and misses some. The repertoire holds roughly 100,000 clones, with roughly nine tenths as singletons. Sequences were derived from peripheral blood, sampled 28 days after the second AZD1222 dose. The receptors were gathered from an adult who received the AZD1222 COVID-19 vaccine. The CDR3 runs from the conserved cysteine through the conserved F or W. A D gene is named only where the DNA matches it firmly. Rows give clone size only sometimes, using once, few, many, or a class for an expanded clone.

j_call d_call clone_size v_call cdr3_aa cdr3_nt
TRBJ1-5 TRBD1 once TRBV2 CASSWLDRVEQPQHF TGTGCCAGCAGTTGGTTGGACAGGGTGGAACAGCCCCAGCATTTT
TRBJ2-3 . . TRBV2 CASSPDPADTQYF TGTGCCAGCAGCCCCGACCCGGCGGATACGCAGTATTTT
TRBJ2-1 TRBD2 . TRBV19 CASVTSGDYNEQFF TGTGCCAGTGTTACTAGCGGGGATTACAATGAGCAGTTCTTC
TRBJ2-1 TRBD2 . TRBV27 CASGVRLAAYNEQFF TGTGCCAGCGGGGTAAGACTAGCGGCCTACAATGAGCAGTTCTTC
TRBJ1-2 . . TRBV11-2 CASSLVWATKSQYGYTF TGTGCCAGCAGCTTAGTTTGGGCCACCAAATCCCAATATGGCTACACCTTC
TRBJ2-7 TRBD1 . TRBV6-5 CASSYGQGVYEQYF TGTGCCAGCAGTTATGGACAGGGGGTCTACGAGCAGTACTTC
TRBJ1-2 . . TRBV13 CASSSQTLNYGYTF TGTGCCAGCAGTTCCCAGACCCTGAACTATGGCTACACCTTC
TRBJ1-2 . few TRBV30 CAWSPRTYGYTF TGTGCCTGGAGTCCACGGACCTATGGCTACACCTTC
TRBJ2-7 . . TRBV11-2 CASSLESIFSYEQYF TGTGCCAGCAGCTTAGAGTCCATCTTTTCCTACGAGCAGTACTTC
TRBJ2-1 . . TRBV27 CASSFLADSYNEQFF TGTGCCAGCAGTTTCTTAGCGGACTCCTACAATGAGCAGTTCTTC
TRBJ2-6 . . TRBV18 CASSPPSSGANVLTF TGTGCCAGCTCACCACCCAGCTCTGGGGCCAACGTCCTGACTTTC
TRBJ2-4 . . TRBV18 CASSPLKGNIQYF TGTGCCAGCTCACCACTCAAGGGAAACATTCAGTACTTC
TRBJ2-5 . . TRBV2 CASEGVQETQYF TGTGCCAGCGAAGGGGTCCAAGAGACCCAGTACTTC
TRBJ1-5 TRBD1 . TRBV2 CASRPTGVGNQPQHF TGTGCCAGCAGGCCGACAGGGGTAGGCAATCAGCCCCAGCATTTT